A single T cell receptor beta chain is shown here with its context. Which antigen it targets is not known. Per-nucleotide qualities are absent, and no much larger clonotype sits a single base away. Genomic DNA was extracted from sorted cells for sequencing of the TCRbeta CDR3 region. TCRbeta CDR3 regions were sequenced using the immunoSEQ Assay. This is the immuneACCESS table as TCRdb keeps it, with only in-frame sequences that have V and J called. A part of the clones is gone; compared with another copy, unresolved V genes explain less than half, and the rest is unexplained. This sample comprises about 79,000 clones, about 85% of them detected only once. About 4% of the sample comes from the top ten. Patients with a history of autoimmune disease or receiving systemic immunosuppression were excluded from the trial. Peripheral blood for TCR sequencing was collected from all dose cohorts at baseline, on cycle 4 day 1, and on cycle 7 day 1. The samples were drawn from a first-in-human, open-label, multicenter phase I dose-escalation trial of ivuxolimab. Adults with locally advanced or metastatic head and neck squamous cell, hepatocellular, melanoma or renal cell carcinoma were enrolled in the trial. Before TCR sequencing, CD4+ and CD8+ T cells were separately sorted from peripheral blood.

This sample was taken from a study of OX40 agonist ivuxolimab in advanced cancers. With respect to the entire study: Ivuxolimab was a fully human IgG2 agonistic monoclonal antibody targeting the costimulatory receptor OX40 (CD134). Patients were allowed to have had prior anti-PD-1, anti-PD-L1 or anti-CTLA-4 therapy, and roughly 40% of the dose-escalation patients had previously received checkpoint inhibitors. The paper reports the monotherapy dose-escalation portion (N = 52 patients) of the phase I ivuxolimab trial. Partial responses occurred in three dose-escalation patients, of whom one had hepatocellular carcinoma and two had cutaneous melanoma. A male proportion of roughly 80% and a mean age of approximately 60 years, ranging from roughly 23 to 79, were recorded for the dose-escalation cohort. The purpose of peripheral TCRbeta sequencing was to test whether ivuxolimab changed TCR sequence diversity and led to clonal T-cell expansion. Intravenous ivuxolimab was administered to patients every 2 weeks at six dose levels: 0.01, 0.1, 0.3, 1.5, 3 and 10 mg/kg. Of the roughly 54 dose-escalation patients, hepatocellular carcinoma was present in approximately 20, melanoma in some 15, renal cell carcinoma in 9 and head and neck cancer in 9.

General findings and caveats noted by the study authors: After ivuxolimab, expanded clones were on average more numerous among CD8+ T cells than among CD4+ T cells. Low levels of normalized T-cell clonal expansion were also seen in some nonresponding patients. Antigen specificity was not determined for the clonally expanded peripheral T cells. In the 0.1-3.0 mg/kg groups, partial responders were among the patients with the lowest normalized peripheral clonal expansion, particularly in CD8+ T cells. At doses of 0.1 to 3.0 mg/kg, clonal expansion of both CD4+ and CD8+ blood T cells was observed from baseline to week 6.

V is cut back by 8 bases and J by 0 bases, with 9 bases in the junction unmatched. From the cysteine up to the phenylalanine, the CDR3 has a length of 16 residues. CDR3 DNA only is kept here, 48 bases in frame from base 1. CDR1 and CDR2 are drawn from the germline V gene: ENHRY, SYGVKD. This TCR came from an adult with an advanced solid tumor such as melanoma, head and neck, liver or kidney cancer. Source: CD4+ or CD8+ T cells sorted from blood, taken in a trial of the OX40 agonist ivuxolimab. The sequence is built from TRBV10-3 and TRBJ2-1; 8 bases in the junction line up with TRBD2. The DNA sequence reads TGTGCCATCGGTGCGGGAGGAGAAGGCTCCTACAATGAGCAGTTCTTC. This translates into CAIGAGGEGSYNEQFF.